A selection of T cell receptor beta chains follows, all from one sample in a study of blood T cell repertoires in COVID-19. Repertoires were generated with immunoSEQ multiplex PCR, while TCRdb's copy carries only in-frame clones and drops some. The table lists about 240,000 clones, approximately 78% of them singletons. Input material: peripheral blood. The receptor set was obtained from an older woman with active or convalescent COVID-19. CDR3s leave out the opening cysteine and the closing phenylalanine or tryptophan.

CDR3: ASSFRGSSYNEQF
J: TRBJ2-1
V: TRBV7-2

CDR3: ATSSDRIPGQPQH
J: TRBJ1-5
V: TRBV15

CDR3: AINRGLRYGYT
J: TRBJ1-2
V: TRBV30

CDR3: ASSQSRGSGYT
J: TRBJ1-2
V: TRBV14

CDR3: ASLPGQERPSTDTQY
J: TRBJ2-3
V: TRBV6-4

CDR3: ASSPDRTSRGSYNSPLH
J: TRBJ1-6
V: TRBV5-5

CDR3: SVVLQGSNSPLH
J: TRBJ1-6
V: TRBV29-1

CDR3: ASGEGGPGANVLT
J: TRBJ2-6
V: TRBV5-4

CDR3: ASSLLSFPGNTIY
J: TRBJ1-3
V: TRBV4-1

CDR3: ASSTQGQGNQPQH
J: TRBJ1-5
V: TRBV19

CDR3: ASSKPGSSSPLH
J: TRBJ1-6
V: TRBV19

CDR3: ASSYKGDNTEAF
J: TRBJ1-1
V: TRBV6-5

CDR3: ASSLVGVPFHGYT
J: TRBJ1-2
V: TRBV7-2

CDR3: ASSRTGAHYGYT
J: TRBJ1-2
V: TRBV6-2/TRBV6-3

CDR3: ASRARQGRNTEAF
J: TRBJ1-1
V: TRBV2

CDR3: ASSPPLESLEQY
J: TRBJ2-7
V: TRBV18

CDR3: ASSLEGLDAYEQY
J: TRBJ2-7
V: TRBV7-2

CDR3: SVEVQGGGYT
J: TRBJ1-2
V: TRBV29-1

CDR3: ASSLKTGGLPYGYT
J: TRBJ1-2
V: TRBV6-6

CDR3: AWSILADQHNEQF
J: TRBJ2-1
V: TRBV30

CDR3: ASSLGTGVADTQY
J: TRBJ2-3
V: TRBV7-2

CDR3: ASSYNGQGDSPLH
J: TRBJ1-6
V: TRBV6-5

CDR3: ASSPSPGVNT
J: TRBJ1-2
V: TRBV7-8

CDR3: ASYRGESTDTQY
J: TRBJ2-3
V: TRBV5-1

CDR3: ASSLSSGGGTDTQY
J: TRBJ2-3
V: TRBV5-4

CDR3: ASSPLRRGHTEAF
J: TRBJ1-1
V: TRBV6-6

CDR3: ASSTGGARSDTQY
J: TRBJ2-3
V: TRBV10-1

CDR3: ASSAAGTSGATQY
J: TRBJ2-3
V: TRBV9

CDR3: ASSQGSGGLGYGYT
J: TRBJ1-2
V: TRBV4-1

CDR3: ASSSRQGPYSNQPQH
J: TRBJ1-5
V: TRBV7-8

CDR3: ASSLDTRPGRLAAPYEQY
J: TRBJ2-7
V: TRBV11-2

CDR3: ASSRPRSNEQY
J: TRBJ2-7
V: TRBV19

CDR3: ASSLSDRGSGSPLH
J: TRBJ1-6
V: TRBV5-1

CDR3: ASSPKTGTTNTEAF
J: TRBJ1-1
V: TRBV5-1

CDR3: ASSSPPGDEQY
J: TRBJ2-7
V: TRBV3-1/TRBV3-2

CDR3: ASSAGDYGYT
J: TRBJ1-2
V: TRBV5-1

CDR3: ASSDTSGRLTGELF
J: TRBJ2-2
V: TRBV2

CDR3: ASSEKGVRGYT
J: TRBJ1-2
V: TRBV6-1

CDR3: ASSEGLADSYNEQF
J: TRBJ2-1
V: TRBV2

CDR3: AISPRQPNTEAF
J: TRBJ1-1
V: TRBV10-3

CDR3: ASSAWTGPSSGGYT
J: TRBJ1-2
V: TRBV25-1

CDR3: ASSLVPGGSYEQY
J: TRBJ2-7
V: TRBV7-2

CDR3: ASSTTSGVGLDTQY
J: TRBJ2-3
V: TRBV9

CDR3: ASTPPGSYEQY
J: TRBJ2-7
V: TRBV5-5

CDR3: ASSLAGVNTEAF
J: TRBJ1-1
V: TRBV7-9

CDR3: ASSPGLYGYT
J: TRBJ1-2
V: TRBV7-9